The 24 T cell receptor beta chains presented below share a single source sample, sequenced in a study of memory CD4+ T cells and cytomegalovirus serostatus (dated by TCRdb to between 2018 and 2021). Library prep was done by the immunoSEQ multiplex PCR assay. TCRdb re-hosts the immuneACCESS table, in-frame sequences only. Its copies lack some clones; in the studies checked, an unresolved V gene accounts for under half of them, and the cause for the rest is not known. The sample includes tens of thousands of clones, with roughly four fifths observed a single time. About 1.5% of the sample belongs to the ten largest clones. Single viable CD3+CD4+CD8-CD45RO+ cells were sorted as memory CD4+ T cells on a FACSAria II. The specimen was memory CD4+ T cells from blood. The source is an adult in good health and CMV-seronegative.

This sequence joins TRBV7-9 and TRBJ2-3, with D tentatively TRBD1 or TRBD2 (5 bases each). Germline V gives CDR1 SEHNR, CDR2 FQNEAQ (reference sequence). CDR3 length: 16 amino acids. The V end was cut by 5 bases, the J end by 0 bases, with 15 bases between. The CDR3 coding sequence is TGTGCCAGCAGCCCCCAGGGACGGTCGAGCACAGATACGCAGTATTTT. This gives the protein CASSPQGRSSTDTQYF.

A single count supports this clone. The chain couples TRBV27 to TRBJ1-5, with D possibly TRBD1 on 6 matching bases. The CDR3 is 16 amino acids. V shed 7 bases and J shed 0 bases, with 16 bases lying between them. CDR1 MNHEY and CDR2 SMNVEV come from the germline V gene (reference sequence). CDR3 sequence: CASTSGGGYSNQPQHF. The CDR3 nucleotides are TGTGCCAGCACCTCCGGTGGGGGCTATAGCAATCAGCCCCAGCATTTT.

V usage is TRBV27 and J usage is TRBJ1-6; D perhaps matches TRBD1 (6 bases). The V end was cut by 6 bases, the J end by 13 bases, with 13 bases between. The CDR3 has 12 residues. In germline, CDR1 is MNHEY, CDR2 SMNVEV (reference sequence). CDR3 loop: CASRLTQGPLHF. CDR3 coding DNA: TGTGCCAGCAGGCTGACACAGGGTCCCCTCCACTTT.

This clone was observed once. The rearrangement joins TRBV9 to TRBJ2-2; TRBD2 aligns across 7 bases. Unmatched junction bases numbered 9, after V lost 4 bases and J lost 3 bases. CDR3 length: 16 residues. Germline CDR1 and CDR2: SGDLS and YYNGEE. CDR3 sequence (DNA): TGTGCCAGCAGCTCTAGAGGGACTACACACACCGGGGAGCTGTTTTTT. This encodes CASSSRGTTHTGELFF.

As concerns this clone: This CDR3 is also generated by other DNA sequences in the sample. The chain uses TRBV5-1 and TRBJ1-2; D not resolved. The CDR3 totals 13 residues. CDR1 and CDR2 from the germline V gene are SGHRS and YFSETQ. V lost 4 bases and J 3 bases, leaving 10 bases between the germline ends. CDR3 region: CASSLRGDYGYTF. The CDR3 nucleotides read TGCGCCAGCAGCCTCCGTGGGGACTATGGCTACACCTTC.

The V call is TRBV4-1, the J call TRBJ1-6, with D possibly matching TRBD1 (6 bases). In germline, CDR1 is MGHRA, CDR2 YSYEKL. V was cut by 0 bases and J by 8 bases, with 14 bases left in between. This CDR3 has 16 residues. The CDR3 loop is CASSQDRPQGHSPLHF. As DNA, the CDR3 is TGCGCCAGCAGCCAAGATCGTCCACAGGGTCATTCACCCCTCCACTTT.

This clone was counted once. The chain has TRBV4-1 and TRBJ2-4, with D tentatively TRBD1 (5 bases). Trimming took off 4 bases at V and 0 bases at J, with 10 bases between the two ends. The CDR3 is 15 amino acids. In germline, CDR1 is MGHRA, CDR2 YSYEKL. CDR3 region: CASSRQGLAKNIQYF. CDR3 nucleotide sequence: TGCGCCAGCAGCCGTCAGGGTTTAGCCAAAAACATTCAGTACTTC.

A few counts support this clone. The junction and the germline gene differ at one end; a read error may be behind it. In DNA form, the CDR3 reads TGTGCTAGCAGCTGGGCAGGGGACCAGAACACTGAAGCTTTCTTT. This encodes CASSWAGDQNTEAFF. The gene calls are TRBV7-7 and TRBJ1-1, with D tentatively TRBD1 (6 bases). This CDR3 region has 15 residues. Germline CDR1 is SSHAT and CDR2 is FNYEAQ (reference sequence).

The gene calls are TRBV18 and TRBJ1-3, with D possibly being TRBD1 (5 bases). V was shortened by 2 bases and J by 0 bases, with 8 bases between the two germline ends. The germline CDR1 and CDR2 sequences are KGHSH and LQKENI. The CDR3 consists of 15 residues. The CDR3 nucleotides are TGTGCCAGCTCACCAAGACAGAACTCTGGAAACACCATATATTTT. Protein sequence: CASSPRQNSGNTIYF.

The count of this clone is one. The chain employs TRBV5-4 and TRBJ2-3, with D perhaps TRBD2 (5 bases). V shed 2 bases and J shed 4 bases, with 14 bases lying between them. The germline V gene encodes CDR1 SGHNT and CDR2 YYREEE (reference sequence). The CDR3 length is 15 residues. The CDR3 coding sequence is TGTGCCAGCAGCTTAGGCCCAGCGGAGGCAGATACGCAGTATTTT. It encodes CASSLGPAEADTQYF. The full variable domain, in which reference TRBV5-4 and TRBJ2-3 provide the parts outside the CDR3, is ETGVTQSPTHLIKTRGQQVTLRCSSQSGHNTVSWYQQALGQGPQFIFQYYREEENGRGNFPPRFSGLQFPNYSSELNVNALELDDSALYLCASSLGPAEADTQYFGPGTRLTVL.

This rearrangement joins TRBV6-5 to TRBJ2-5; TRBD1 aligns across 7 bases. Germline loops: CDR1 MNHEY, CDR2 SVGAGI. Unmatched junction bases numbered 8, after V lost 2 bases and J lost 5 bases. This CDR3 has 15 amino acids. CDR3 amino acids: CASSYRGGVVETQYF. DNA of the CDR3: TGTGCCAGCAGTTACCGAGGGGGCGTGGTCGAGACCCAGTACTTC.

The CDR3 spells CSANQDTQYF. For the CDR3, the DNA is TGCAGTGCCAATCAAGATACGCAGTATTTT. J is TRBJ2-3 and V is TRBV20-1, with no clear D. The CDR3 runs 10 residues. V was shortened by 6 bases and J by 5 bases, with 6 bases between the two germline ends. From germline, CDR1 is DFQATT and CDR2 SNEGSKA (reference sequence).

This clone was counted a few times. This chain connects TRBV18 to TRBJ2-5; the D is unclear. The CDR3 has 15 amino acids. Germline V gene lookup returns CDR1 KGHSH and CDR2 LQKENI. The V end was cut by 3 bases, the J end by 1 base, with 12 bases between. CDR3 sequence (DNA): TGTGCCAGCTCACCGACCCCGATGAGCCAAGAGACCCAGTACTTC. Translating it yields CASSPTPMSQETQYF.

This chain uses TRBV5-5 with TRBJ1-3; D may be TRBD1 (5 bases). Germline V gene lookup returns CDR1 SGHKS and CDR2 YYEKEE (reference sequence). This CDR3 region has 16 residues. The V end lost 4 bases, the J end lost 0 bases, and 14 bases lay between the germline ends. The CDR3 here is CASSLQVLDSGNTIYF. The CDR3 DNA is TGTGCCAGCAGCCTACAGGTGTTGGACTCTGGAAACACCATATATTTT.

A single count supports this clone. The chain recombines TRBV7-9 with TRBJ1-2, with D possibly TRBD1 on 5 matching bases. The germline CDR1 and CDR2 sequences are SEHNR and FQNEAQ (reference sequence). Between the trimmed V and J ends, which lost 3 bases and 4 bases, there was a span of 12 bases. This CDR3 is built from 14 residues. The CDR3 region is CASSFLHGGYGYTF. CDR3 DNA: TGTGCCAGCAGCTTCCTCCATGGGGGCTATGGCTACACCTTC.

CDR3 coding DNA: TGTGCCAGCAGCTTAAAGAGGTACAATGAGCAGTTCTTC. Translation gives CASSLKRYNEQFF. The chain employs TRBV7-3 and TRBJ2-1, with no clear D. Deletions cut 1 base from V and 4 bases from J, with 5 bases between. The CDR3 spans 13 residues. From germline, CDR1 is SGHTA and CDR2 FQGTGA.

The chain employs TRBV10-3 and TRBJ1-1, with a possible D match to TRBD1 (5 bases). V was shortened by 2 bases and J by 0 bases, with 13 bases between the two germline ends. Germline loops: CDR1 ENHRY, CDR2 SYGVKD. The CDR3 is 16 amino acids. The CDR3 DNA reads as TGTGCCATCAGTGAGGCACAGGCCCCACTGAACACTGAAGCTTTCTTT. This gives the protein CAISEAQAPLNTEAFF.

The chain carries TRBV7-2 and TRBJ2-5, with D possibly matching TRBD2 (6 bases). CDR3 length: 14 amino acids. The germline V gene has CDR1 SGHTA and CDR2 FQGNSA. The V and J ends lost 4 bases and 4 bases respectively, with 13 bases between them. CDR3 sequence reads: CASSSPTRRETQYF. The CDR3 DNA reads TGTGCCAGCAGCTCACCGACTAGGAGAGAGACCCAGTACTTC.

The chain uses TRBV5-1 and TRBJ1-2; D is undetermined. V lost 2 bases and J 0 bases, leaving 14 bases between the germline ends. CDR1 SGHRS and CDR2 YFSETQ come from the germline V gene. CDR3 size: 16 residues. CDR3 sequence (DNA): TGCGCCAGCAGCTTTATACCCACGGGGACTAACTATGGCTACACCTTC. This encodes CASSFIPTGTNYGYTF.

V gene TRBV5-6 combines with J gene TRBJ2-1; TRBD1 agrees at 8 bases. This CDR3 is 15 amino acids long. V lost 4 bases to trimming and J lost 4 bases; unmatched junction nucleotides: 7. From germline, CDR1 is SGHDT and CDR2 YYEEEE. CDR3 sequence reads: CASSLRQGSYNEQFF. As DNA, the CDR3 is TGTGCCAGCAGCCTAAGACAGGGGTCGTACAATGAGCAGTTCTTC.

The chain combines TRBV9 with TRBJ1-4; 7 positions match TRBD1. V was clipped by 3 bases and J by 11 bases; unmatched bases: 7. The CDR3 is made up of 13 amino acids. The germline V gene has CDR1 SGDLS and CDR2 YYNGEE. The CDR3 spells CASSEQGGAKLFF. In DNA, the CDR3 is TGTGCCAGCAGCGAGCAGGGGGGCGCGAAACTGTTTTTT.

The J gene is TRBJ1-1, the V gene TRBV5-4; TRBD1 matches 11 bases. The germline V gene encodes CDR1 SGHNT and CDR2 YYREEE (reference sequence). V was pared by 0 bases and J by 4 bases, with 2 bases of the junction left unmatched. The CDR3 has 15 amino acids. The CDR3 nucleotides are TGTGCCAGCAGCTTGGCCGGGACAGGGGGCACTGAAGCTTTCTTT. This encodes CASSLAGTGGTEAFF.

The rearrangement uses TRBV18 and TRBJ2-7, with 11 bases lining up with TRBD1. The CDR3 is 14 residues long. Germline loops: CDR1 KGHSH, CDR2 LQKENI. V lost 6 bases and J lost 3; bases outside the gene matches: 4. The CDR3 is CASSGGTGGYEQYF. The CDR3 nucleotides read TGTGCCAGCTCTGGGGGGACAGGGGGCTACGAGCAGTACTTC.

This rearrangement joins TRBV11-3 to TRBJ1-6; D not resolved. The CDR3 contains 14 residues. Trimming removed 0 bases at V and 9 bases at J, with 9 bases between. Germline values: CDR1 SGHNT, CDR2 YENEEA. CDR3 sequence: CASSLDSSRSPLHF. DNA for the CDR3: TGTGCCAGCAGCTTAGACAGTTCCCGTTCACCCCTCCACTTT.